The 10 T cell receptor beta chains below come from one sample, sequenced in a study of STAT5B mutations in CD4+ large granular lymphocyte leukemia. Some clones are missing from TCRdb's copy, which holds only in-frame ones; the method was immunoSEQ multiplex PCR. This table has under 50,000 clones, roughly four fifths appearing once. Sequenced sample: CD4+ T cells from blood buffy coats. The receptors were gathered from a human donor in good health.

The CDR3 DNA reads as TGCGCCAGCAGTGATTACACCGGGGAGCTGTTTTTT. As protein: CASSDYTGELFF. This chain joins TRBV10-1 and TRBJ2-2; D call uncertain. Germline V lookup: CDR1 WNHNN, CDR2 SYGVQD (reference sequence). This CDR3 has 12 residues. V lost 3 bases, J lost 3 bases, and 2 bases lay in between.

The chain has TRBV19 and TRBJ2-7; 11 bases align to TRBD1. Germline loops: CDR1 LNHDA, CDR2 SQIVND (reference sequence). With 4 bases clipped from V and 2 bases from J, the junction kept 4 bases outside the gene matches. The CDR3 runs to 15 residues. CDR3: CASSKGDRGAYEQYF. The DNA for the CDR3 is TGTGCCAGTAGTAAGGGGGACAGGGGGGCCTACGAGCAGTACTTC.

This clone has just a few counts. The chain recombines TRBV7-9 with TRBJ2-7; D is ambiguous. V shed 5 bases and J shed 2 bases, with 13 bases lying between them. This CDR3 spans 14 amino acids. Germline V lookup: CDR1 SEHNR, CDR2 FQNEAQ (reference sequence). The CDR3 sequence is CASSPGVGTYEQYF. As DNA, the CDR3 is TGTGCCAGCAGCCCCGGCGTAGGAACCTACGAGCAGTACTTC.

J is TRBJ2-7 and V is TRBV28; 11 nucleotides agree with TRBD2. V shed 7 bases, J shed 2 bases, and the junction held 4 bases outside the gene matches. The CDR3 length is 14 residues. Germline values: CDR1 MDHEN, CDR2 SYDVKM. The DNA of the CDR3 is TGTGCCAGCACCCTTAGCGGGAGGGCCTACGAGCAGTACTTC. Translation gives CASTLSGRAYEQYF.

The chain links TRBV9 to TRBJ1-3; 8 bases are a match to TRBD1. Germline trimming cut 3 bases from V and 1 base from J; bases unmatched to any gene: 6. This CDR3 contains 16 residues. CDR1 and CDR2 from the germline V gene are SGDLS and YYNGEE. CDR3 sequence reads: CASSAGQGHSGNTIYF. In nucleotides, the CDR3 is TGTGCCAGCAGCGCCGGACAGGGACATTCTGGAAACACCATATATTTT.

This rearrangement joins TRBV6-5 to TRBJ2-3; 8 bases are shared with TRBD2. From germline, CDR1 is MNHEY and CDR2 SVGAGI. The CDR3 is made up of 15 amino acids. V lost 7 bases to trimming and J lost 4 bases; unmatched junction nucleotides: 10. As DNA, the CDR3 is TGTGCCAGCATGGTTCGCGGACTAGCCGCAGATACGCAGTATTTT. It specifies CASMVRGLAADTQYF.

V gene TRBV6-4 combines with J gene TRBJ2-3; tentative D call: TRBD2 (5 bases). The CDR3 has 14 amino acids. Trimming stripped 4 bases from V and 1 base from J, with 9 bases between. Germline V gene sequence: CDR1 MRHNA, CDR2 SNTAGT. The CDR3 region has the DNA TGTGCCAGCAGTGCAGAGGGAGGCACAGATACGCAGTATTTT. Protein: CASSAEGGTDTQYF.

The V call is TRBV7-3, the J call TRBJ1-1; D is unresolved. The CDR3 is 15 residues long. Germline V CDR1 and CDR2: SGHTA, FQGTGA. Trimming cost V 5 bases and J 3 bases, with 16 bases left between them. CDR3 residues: CASSPDLGVYTEAFF. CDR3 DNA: TGTGCCAGCAGCCCAGATTTAGGTGTATACACTGAAGCTTTCTTT.

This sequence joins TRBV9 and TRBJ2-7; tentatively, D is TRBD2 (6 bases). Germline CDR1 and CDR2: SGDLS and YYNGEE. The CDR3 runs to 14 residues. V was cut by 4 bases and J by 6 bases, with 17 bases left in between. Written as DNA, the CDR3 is TGTGCCAGCAGCCTCCGGGACTTCCCTGGCGAGCAGTACTTC. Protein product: CASSLRDFPGEQYF. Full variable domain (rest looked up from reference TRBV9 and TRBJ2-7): DSGVTQTPKHLITATGQRVTLRCSPRSGDLSVYWYQQSLDQGLQFLIQYYNGEERAKGNILERFSAQQFPDLHSELNLSSLELGDSALYFCASSLRDFPGEQYFGPGTRLTVT.

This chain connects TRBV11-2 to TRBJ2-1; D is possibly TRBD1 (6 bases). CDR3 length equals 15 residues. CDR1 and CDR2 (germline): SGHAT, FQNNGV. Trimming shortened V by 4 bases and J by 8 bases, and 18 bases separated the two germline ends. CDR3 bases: TGTGCCAGCAGCTCACAGGGAAATCTAATCGATGAGCAGTTCTTC. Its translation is CASSSQGNLIDEQFF.